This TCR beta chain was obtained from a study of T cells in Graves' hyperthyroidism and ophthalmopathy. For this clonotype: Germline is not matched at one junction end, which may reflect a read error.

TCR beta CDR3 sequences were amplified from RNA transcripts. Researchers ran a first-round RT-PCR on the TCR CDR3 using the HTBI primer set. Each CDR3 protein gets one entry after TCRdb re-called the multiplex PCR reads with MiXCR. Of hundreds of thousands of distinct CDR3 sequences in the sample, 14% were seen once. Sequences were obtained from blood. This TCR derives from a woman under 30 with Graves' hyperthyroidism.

The CDR3 is CSVEEGRGALNF. The CDR3 DNA sequence: TGCAGCGTTGAAGAGGGTAGAGGAGCTCTGAACTTC. This chain uses TRBV29-1 with TRBJ2-5; no clear D gene. Germline V gene data show CDR1 as SQVTM and CDR2 as ANQGSEA. The length of the CDR3 is 12 residues.